These T cell receptor beta chains were read from a single sample in a study of blood T cell repertoires in COVID-19. The table came from immunoSEQ multiplex PCR; TCRdb's copy has only in-frame clones and leaves some out. Of more than 120,000 clones in the sample, around 86% were seen once. The sequenced material came from peripheral blood. These receptors came from a man aged 45-65 years who had recovered from COVID-19. CDR3s include the opening cysteine and the closing phenylalanine or tryptophan. D genes are given only for firm matches. Clone size is shown for a subset of rows, as once, few, many or a class of expanded clone.

cdr3_aa: CAWSQQGANGYTF; d_call: TRBD1; clone_size: -; v_call: TRBV30; j_call: TRBJ1-2
cdr3_aa: CASSLAVRNAYEQYF; d_call: -; clone_size: -; v_call: TRBV5-1; j_call: TRBJ2-7
cdr3_aa: CASSTHPGQGPEAFF; d_call: TRBD1; clone_size: once; v_call: TRBV19; j_call: TRBJ1-1
cdr3_aa: CSARLGGNNQPQHF; d_call: -; clone_size: -; v_call: TRBV29-1; j_call: TRBJ1-5
cdr3_aa: CASSFMTGEPYNEQFF; d_call: TRBD1; clone_size: -; v_call: TRBV5-1; j_call: TRBJ2-1
cdr3_aa: CASSEGRGPETQYF; d_call: -; clone_size: -; v_call: TRBV6-1; j_call: TRBJ2-5
cdr3_aa: CASTPGQAGANVLTF; d_call: TRBD1; clone_size: few; v_call: TRBV6-5; j_call: TRBJ2-6
cdr3_aa: CASSRQGIGPWQYF; d_call: -; clone_size: -; v_call: TRBV6-5; j_call: TRBJ2-7
cdr3_aa: CARSLADRWANLNTGELFF; d_call: -; clone_size: -; v_call: TRBV5-3; j_call: TRBJ2-2
cdr3_aa: CASSEQGNSNQPQHF; d_call: -; clone_size: -; v_call: TRBV2; j_call: TRBJ1-5
cdr3_aa: CASTTSGGNTEAFF; d_call: -; clone_size: -; v_call: TRBV6-5; j_call: TRBJ1-1
cdr3_aa: CASSRDYLYEQYF; d_call: TRBD2; clone_size: -; v_call: TRBV5-4; j_call: TRBJ2-7
cdr3_aa: CASSQDSPGGETQYF; d_call: TRBD1; clone_size: -; v_call: TRBV3-1/TRBV3-2; j_call: TRBJ2-5
cdr3_aa: CASSTGVGVNTEAFF; d_call: TRBD1; clone_size: -; v_call: TRBV7-3; j_call: TRBJ1-1
cdr3_aa: CASSQARGRIDGYTF; d_call: -; clone_size: -; v_call: TRBV4-1; j_call: TRBJ1-2
cdr3_aa: CASSLALWGTSYEQYF; d_call: -; clone_size: -; v_call: TRBV5-1; j_call: TRBJ2-7
cdr3_aa: CASSLGGDRGTDTQYF; d_call: TRBD1; clone_size: -; v_call: TRBV5-1; j_call: TRBJ2-3
cdr3_aa: CASSLELSLYEQYF; d_call: -; clone_size: -; v_call: TRBV5-6; j_call: TRBJ2-7
cdr3_aa: CASRTTGTYGYTF; d_call: TRBD1; clone_size: -; v_call: TRBV9; j_call: TRBJ1-2
cdr3_aa: CASSLVRPGSPLHF; d_call: -; clone_size: few; v_call: TRBV7-2; j_call: TRBJ1-6
cdr3_aa: CASSQPGGLRNTIYF; d_call: -; clone_size: -; v_call: TRBV14; j_call: TRBJ1-3
cdr3_aa: CASSQRTGIKANYGYTF; d_call: TRBD1; clone_size: few; v_call: TRBV6-6; j_call: TRBJ1-2
cdr3_aa: CASSADRTEAFF; d_call: -; clone_size: -; v_call: TRBV5-6; j_call: TRBJ1-1
cdr3_aa: CASSLHLTGMSSYNSPLHF; d_call: -; clone_size: -; v_call: TRBV5-8; j_call: TRBJ1-6
cdr3_aa: CASSLGGVSTDTQYF; d_call: -; clone_size: -; v_call: TRBV5-8; j_call: TRBJ2-3
cdr3_aa: CASSGQGRNTGELFF; d_call: TRBD1; clone_size: -; v_call: TRBV11-2; j_call: TRBJ2-2
cdr3_aa: CASSIGGTVQETQYF; d_call: TRBD1; clone_size: few; v_call: TRBV19; j_call: TRBJ2-5
cdr3_aa: CASSLADRGNSPLHF; d_call: TRBD1; clone_size: -; v_call: TRBV5-4; j_call: TRBJ1-6
cdr3_aa: CASRRTGTNQPQHF; d_call: TRBD1; clone_size: -; v_call: TRBV6-5; j_call: TRBJ1-5
cdr3_aa: CASSLRDRGPYTEAFF; d_call: TRBD1; clone_size: -; v_call: TRBV4-2; j_call: TRBJ1-1
cdr3_aa: CASSMGQGFGANVLTF; d_call: TRBD1; clone_size: once; v_call: TRBV19; j_call: TRBJ2-6
cdr3_aa: CASSPPGTGAYNEQFF; d_call: TRBD1; clone_size: once; v_call: TRBV4-1; j_call: TRBJ2-1
cdr3_aa: CASSLFIGGGYTF; d_call: -; clone_size: -; v_call: TRBV7-6; j_call: TRBJ1-2
cdr3_aa: CASSSWTGTGNTIYF; d_call: TRBD1; clone_size: -; v_call: TRBV11-2; j_call: TRBJ1-3
cdr3_aa: CASSLSAWTGGRNEQFF; d_call: TRBD1; clone_size: few; v_call: TRBV3-1/TRBV3-2; j_call: TRBJ2-1
cdr3_aa: CASSPQTAMNTEAFF; d_call: -; clone_size: -; v_call: TRBV5-5; j_call: TRBJ1-1
cdr3_aa: CASSLNRGQSTDTQYF; d_call: -; clone_size: -; v_call: TRBV7-6; j_call: TRBJ2-3
cdr3_aa: CASSVGTTSLQETQYF; d_call: TRBD2; clone_size: once; v_call: TRBV5-1; j_call: TRBJ2-5
cdr3_aa: CASSLVGGAGDTQYF; d_call: -; clone_size: -; v_call: TRBV5-1; j_call: TRBJ2-3
cdr3_aa: CASSLGQRGGNEQFF; d_call: TRBD2; clone_size: -; v_call: TRBV7-2; j_call: TRBJ2-1
cdr3_aa: CASSQEIFSYEQYF; d_call: -; clone_size: -; v_call: TRBV14; j_call: TRBJ2-7
cdr3_aa: CASKRQDASYEQYF; d_call: -; clone_size: -; v_call: TRBV19; j_call: TRBJ2-7
cdr3_aa: CASTYRGDTEAFF; d_call: TRBD1; clone_size: -; v_call: TRBV5-1; j_call: TRBJ1-1
cdr3_aa: CASSWNTGGGDETQYF; d_call: TRBD1; clone_size: -; v_call: TRBV5-1; j_call: TRBJ2-5
cdr3_aa: CASSQVQGATEAFF; d_call: TRBD1; clone_size: -; v_call: TRBV4-3; j_call: TRBJ1-1
cdr3_aa: CAISESTYEQYF; d_call: -; clone_size: -; v_call: TRBV10-3; j_call: TRBJ2-7
cdr3_aa: CASSQTVSSYNEQFF; d_call: -; clone_size: -; v_call: TRBV3-1/TRBV3-2; j_call: TRBJ2-1
cdr3_aa: CASSYSLGRRSYGYTF; d_call: -; clone_size: -; v_call: TRBV6-6; j_call: TRBJ1-2
cdr3_aa: CASSSTGRRQETQYF; d_call: TRBD1; clone_size: -; v_call: TRBV6-5; j_call: TRBJ2-5
cdr3_aa: CASSHANTGELFF; d_call: -; clone_size: -; v_call: TRBV3-1/TRBV3-2; j_call: TRBJ2-2
cdr3_aa: CASSPNRDNTEAFF; d_call: -; clone_size: once; v_call: TRBV7-9; j_call: TRBJ1-1
cdr3_aa: CASSFLSVDYGYTF; d_call: -; clone_size: once; v_call: TRBV5-1; j_call: TRBJ1-2
cdr3_aa: CASSVAWSADTQYF; d_call: -; clone_size: -; v_call: TRBV9; j_call: TRBJ2-3